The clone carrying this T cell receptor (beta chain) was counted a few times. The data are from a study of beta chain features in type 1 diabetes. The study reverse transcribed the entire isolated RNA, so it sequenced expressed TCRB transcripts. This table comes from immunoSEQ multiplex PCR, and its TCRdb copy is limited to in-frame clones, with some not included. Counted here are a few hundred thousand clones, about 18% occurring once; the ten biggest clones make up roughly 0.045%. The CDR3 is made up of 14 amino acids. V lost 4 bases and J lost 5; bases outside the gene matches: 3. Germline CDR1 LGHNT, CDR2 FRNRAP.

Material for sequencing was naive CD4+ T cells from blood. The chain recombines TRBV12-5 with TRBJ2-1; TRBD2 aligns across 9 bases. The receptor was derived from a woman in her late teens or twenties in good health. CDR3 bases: TGTGCTAGTGGTTGGGGCGGGGGGGACAATGAGCAGTTCTTC. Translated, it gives CASGWGGGDNEQFF.